Included here is one TCR beta chain sequence, with context. The record originates from a study of blood T cell repertoires in COVID-19. Assay: immunoSEQ multiplex PCR; the TCRdb copy retains only in-frame clones and omits some. The table shows about 120,000 clones, with 70% to 90% occurring only once. This CDR3 has 15 residues. Trimming at V came to 0 bases and at J to 5 bases, leaving 2 bases not matched to a gene. Germline CDR1 SGHTA, CDR2 FQGNSA. Sequencing used peripheral blood. The chain links TRBV7-2 to TRBJ2-3, with 10 bases fitting TRBD2. This TCR was recovered from a woman of 80 years or more with acute or convalescent COVID-19. The CDR3 spells CASSLAAGGIDTQYF. The CDR3 region has the DNA TGTGCCAGCAGCTTAGCAGCGGGGGGGATAGATACGCAGTATTTT.